This T cell receptor beta chain was identified in a study of blood T cell repertoires in COVID-19. Overall study context: T cells, B-cell-depleted T cells, or PBMCs provided the cDNA or gDNA that served as material.

In the study's own analysis: From reference gene primer amplification, estimates of nucleated cell counts were derived. Libraries were prepared by immunoSEQ multiplex PCR; TCRdb keeps only in-frame clonotypes and omits some of them. The V and J calls and clone size come from that table; D and trimming were worked out from the DNA. Of approximately 170,000 clones in the sample, under 85% were seen once. There are 15 residues in the CDR3. Germline V gene data show CDR1 as SGHRS and CDR2 as YFSETQ. V lost 2 bases and J 3 bases, leaving 14 bases between the germline ends. J is TRBJ1-1 and V is TRBV5-1; D is ambiguous. The receptor was derived from a man aged 60-69 years who had recovered from COVID-19. The sample was peripheral blood. DNA of the CDR3: TGCGCCAGCAGCTTAACGGGTCCCTTGGACACTGAAGCTTTCTTT. Protein sequence: CASSLTGPLDTEAFF.